This TCR beta chain comes out of a study of T cell repertoires in cytomegalovirus infection. Study background: CMV infection together with matching HLA type was indicated by public TCR beta signatures.

Germline CDR1 is MDHEN and CDR2 is SYDVKM. V was pared by 7 bases and J by 4 bases, with 15 bases of the junction left unmatched. The CDR3 is 17 amino acids. Study results and caveats: People with CMV and the relevant HLA were identified by cumulative public TCR beta family frequency. Predominance within the ex vivo response was attributable to HLA-C-restricted CMV-specific TCR beta clonotypes.

There are a few counts of this clonotype. Its antigen is undetermined. MiXCR was run by TCRdb on the reads, yielding one entry per CDR3 protein. The sample shows 480,000 or so distinct CDR3 sequences, approximately 10% of them seen only once. Sample: PBMCs. The TCR originated in a human donor in good health (CMV status not recorded). Some clones in this sample may be carry-over from other donors' samples. The gene calls are TRBV28 and TRBJ2-7; 11 bases map to TRBD2. CDR3 sequence: CASTSGGSGRAMYEQYF. In DNA, the CDR3 is TGTGCCAGCACCAGCGGGGGTAGCGGGAGGGCGATGTACGAGCAGTACTTC.